The 9 T cell receptor beta chains given below trace back to one sample, sequenced in a study of blood T cell repertoires in COVID-19. Sequenced by immunoSEQ multiplex PCR; TCRdb stores in-frame clones only, minus some. The table shows 200,000 to 300,000 clones, with 86% occurring only once. Sequencing was carried out using peripheral blood. The receptors come from a man between 60 and 70 years old with acute or convalescent COVID-19.

The J gene is TRBJ1-2, the V gene TRBV6-5; 8 bases fit TRBD1. This CDR3 has 12 residues. With V trimmed by 2 bases and J by 7 bases, 0 bases remained unmatched. Germline V gives CDR1 MNHEY, CDR2 SVGAGI. The CDR3 region has the DNA TGTGCCAGCAGTTACGACAGGGGTGGCTACACCTTC. This translates into CASSYDRGGYTF.

For this clone: One end of the junction is discordant with germline, which a read error may explain. This rearrangement joins TRBV5-5 to TRBJ1-2; weak D call: TRBD1 (6 bases). The CDR3 is 13 amino acids. The germline gives CDR1 SGHKS, CDR2 YYEKEE (reference sequence). The CDR3 loop reads CASSPRDTPHSYF. DNA for the CDR3: TGTGCCAGCAGCCCCCGGGACACTCCTCACTCATACTTC.

This clone appeared a single time. The chain links TRBV5-4 to TRBJ2-1; 14 positions match TRBD2. J lost 8 bases, V lost 4 bases, and 8 bases had no gene match. This CDR3 is 16 amino acids long. The germline V gene has CDR1 SGHNT and CDR2 YYREEE (reference sequence). The CDR3, as DNA: TGTGCCAGCAGCCCCCGACTAGCGGGAGGGCCCGATGAGCAGTTCTTC. Amino acid sequence: CASSPRLAGGPDEQFF. Complete variable domain (other parts from reference TRBV5-4 and TRBJ2-1): ETGVTQSPTHLIKTRGQQVTLRCSSQSGHNTVSWYQQALGQGPQFIFQYYREEENGRGNFPPRFSGLQFPNYSSELNVNALELDDSALYLCASSPRLAGGPDEQFFGPGTRLTVL.

This clone turned up a few times. V and J are TRBV6-5 and TRBJ2-3, with D perhaps TRBD2 (6 bases). Trimming left V 4 bases short and J 0 bases short, with 8 bases between. The CDR3 has 14 amino acids. Germline V CDR1 and CDR2: MNHEY, SVGAGI. CDR3 nucleotide sequence: TGTGCCAGCAGTTGGCTAGCGAGCACAGATACGCAGTATTTT. Its translation is CASSWLASTDTQYF.

V usage is TRBV18 and J usage is TRBJ2-2, with 10 bases identical to TRBD2. The CDR3 has 17 amino acids. Germline CDR1 is KGHSH and CDR2 is LQKENI. The J segment lost 2 bases and the V segment lost 1 base, leaving 4 bases of the junction unmatched. CDR3 region: CASSPRTSGLNTGELFF. The CDR3, as DNA: TGTGCCAGCTCACCACGGACTAGCGGCCTAAACACCGGGGAGCTGTTTTTT.

The rearrangement links TRBV7-8 to TRBJ2-7; TRBD1 is a possible D gene (5 bases). Germline CDR1 reads SGHVS; CDR2 reads FQNEAQ. Deletions cut 5 bases from V and 0 bases from J, with 14 bases between. The CDR3 is made up of 15 amino acids. The CDR3 loop is CASSPRQPRSYEQYF. For the CDR3, the DNA is TGTGCCAGCAGCCCCCGACAGCCCCGCTCCTACGAGCAGTACTTC.

The chain combines TRBV5-4 with TRBJ2-3; 7 bases fit TRBD2. CDR1 is SGHNT, CDR2 YYREEE, per germline (reference sequence). V was pared by 1 base and J by 2 bases, with 10 bases of the junction left unmatched. This CDR3 is 17 amino acids long. CDR3 amino acids: CASSLKKAGPYTDTQYF. CDR3 nucleotides: TGTGCCAGCAGCTTGAAGAAAGCGGGGCCCTACACAGATACGCAGTATTTT. Supplemented by reference TRBV5-4 and TRBJ2-3, the full variable domain reads ETGVTQSPTHLIKTRGQQVTLRCSSQSGHNTVSWYQQALGQGPQFIFQYYREEENGRGNFPPRFSGLQFPNYSSELNVNALELDDSALYLCASSLKKAGPYTDTQYFGPGTRLTVL.

The chain has TRBV19 and TRBJ2-5; D is unclear. V was pared by 5 bases and J by 0 bases, with 7 bases between. Germline CDR1 reads LNHDA; CDR2 reads SQIVND (reference sequence). This CDR3 region has 13 residues. For the CDR3, the DNA is TGTGCCAGTAGTTCTCGGTACCAAGAGACCCAGTACTTC. It codes for CASSSRYQETQYF.

The CDR3 protein is CASSLWGVGGTDTQYF. The CDR3 DNA reads TGTGCCAGCAGTTTATGGGGGGTGGGGGGCACAGATACGCAGTATTTT. The J gene is TRBJ2-3, the V gene TRBV27; a weak D match, TRBD2 (6 bases). V was clipped by 1 base and J by 1 base, with 12 bases between them. CDR3 size: 16 residues. Germline-derived CDR1 and CDR2 are MNHEY and SMNVEV (reference sequence).